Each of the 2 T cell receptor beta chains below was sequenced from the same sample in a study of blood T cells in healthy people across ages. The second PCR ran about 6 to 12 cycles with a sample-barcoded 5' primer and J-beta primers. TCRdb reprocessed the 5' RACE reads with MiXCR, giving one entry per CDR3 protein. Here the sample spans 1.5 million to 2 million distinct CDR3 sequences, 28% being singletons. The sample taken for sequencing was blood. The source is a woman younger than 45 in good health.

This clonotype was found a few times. CDR3 in DNA: TGTGCCAGCAGCCAAGAGGGGGCCGGATCACCCCTCCACTTT. Translation gives CASSQEGAGSPLHF. The chain is built from TRBV4-2 and TRBJ1-6, with D tentatively TRBD1 (6 bases). Germline V gene sequence: CDR1 LGHNA, CDR2 YNFKEQ. Trimming took 0 bases from V and 10 from J, leaving 10 bases between them. The CDR3 runs 14 residues.

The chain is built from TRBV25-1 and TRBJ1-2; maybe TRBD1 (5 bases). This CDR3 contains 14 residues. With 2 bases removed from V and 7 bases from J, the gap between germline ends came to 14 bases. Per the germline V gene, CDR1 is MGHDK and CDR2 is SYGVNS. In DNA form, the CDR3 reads TGTGCCAGCAGTGAACTTCGGCAGGGTAGTGGCTACACCTTC. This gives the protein CASSELRQGSGYTF.